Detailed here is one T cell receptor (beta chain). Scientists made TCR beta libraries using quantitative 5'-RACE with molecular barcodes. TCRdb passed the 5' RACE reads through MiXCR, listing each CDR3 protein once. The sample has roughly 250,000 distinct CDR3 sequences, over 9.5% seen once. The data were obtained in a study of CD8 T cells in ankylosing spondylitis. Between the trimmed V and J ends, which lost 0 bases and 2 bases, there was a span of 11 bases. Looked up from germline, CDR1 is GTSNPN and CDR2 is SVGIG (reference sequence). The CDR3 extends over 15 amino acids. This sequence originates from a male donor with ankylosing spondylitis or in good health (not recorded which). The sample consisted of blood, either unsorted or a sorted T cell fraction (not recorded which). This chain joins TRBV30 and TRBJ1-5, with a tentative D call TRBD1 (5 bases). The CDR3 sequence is CAWSVREGGNQPQHF. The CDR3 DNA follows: TGTGCCTGGAGTGTCAGGGAGGGAGGCAATCAGCCCCAGCATTTT.